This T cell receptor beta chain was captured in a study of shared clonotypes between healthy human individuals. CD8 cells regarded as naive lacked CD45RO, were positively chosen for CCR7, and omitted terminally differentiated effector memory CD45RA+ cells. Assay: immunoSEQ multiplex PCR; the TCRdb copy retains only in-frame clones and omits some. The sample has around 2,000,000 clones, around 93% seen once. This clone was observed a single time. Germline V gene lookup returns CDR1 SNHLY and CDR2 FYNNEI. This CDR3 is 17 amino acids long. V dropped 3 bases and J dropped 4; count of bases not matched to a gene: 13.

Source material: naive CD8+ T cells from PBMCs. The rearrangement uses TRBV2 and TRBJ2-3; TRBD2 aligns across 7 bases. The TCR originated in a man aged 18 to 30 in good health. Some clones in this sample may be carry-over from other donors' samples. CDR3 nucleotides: TGTGCCAGCAGTGATATCGCTAGCGGAATATCTTCAGATACGCAGTATTTT. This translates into CASSDIASGISSDTQYF.